These 6 T cell receptor beta chains were sequenced from one sample in a study. TCRdb redid the calling of the RT-PCR reads with MiXCR, one entry per CDR3 protein. The sample has hundreds of thousands of distinct CDR3 sequences, about 14% seen once. Input material: memory CD4+ T cells from blood. These receptors all stem from a female donor in good health, serving as a healthy control.

In its sample, this clonotype was seen a few times. This chain connects TRBV7-2 to TRBJ2-7; maybe TRBD1 (6 bases). This CDR3 is built from 13 residues. V was clipped by 6 bases and J by 2 bases, with 11 bases between them. Germline CDR1 SGHTA, CDR2 FQGNSA. CDR3 sequence (DNA): TGTGCCAGCAGAAGGACAGCAACCTACGAGCAGTACTTC. It is translated as CASRRTATYEQYF.

This clonotype showed up many times. The J gene is TRBJ2-1, the V gene TRBV3-1, with TRBD2 identical over 15 bases. This CDR3 is 15 amino acids long. The germline V gene has CDR1 LGHDT and CDR2 YNNKEL (reference sequence). V shed 3 bases, J shed 7 bases, and the junction held 1 base outside the gene matches. CDR3 sequence (DNA): TGTGCCAGCAGCCAGGGACTAGCGGGAGGAAATGAGCAGTTCTTC. It translates to CASSQGLAGGNEQFF.

This clonotype was picked up many times. The rearrangement joins TRBV4-1 to TRBJ2-1, with 7 bases fitting TRBD2. The V gene's germline CDR1 is MGHRA and CDR2 YSYEKL. The CDR3 contains 16 residues. The junction had 13 bases not matched to a gene; V was cut back by 3 bases and J by 8 bases. The CDR3, as DNA: TGCGCCAGCAGCCAGCAAGATGGGGACTATATGTATGAGCAGTTCTTC. Amino acid sequence: CASSQQDGDYMYEQFF.

This chain joins TRBV24-1 and TRBJ1-5, with D unresolved. Trimming took 1 base from V and 6 from J, leaving 6 bases between them. The CDR3 loop spans 13 amino acids. CDR1 is KGHDR and CDR2 is SFDVKD in the germline V gene. This CDR3 is CATSDFGFQPQHF. CDR3 bases: TGTGCCACCAGTGATTTTGGGTTTCAGCCCCAGCATTTT.

In the case of this clonotype: With a much larger clone just one base away, this may be a read error. The rearrangement uses TRBV15 and TRBJ1-4, with D possibly matching TRBD1 (5 bases). The length of the CDR3 is 15 residues. Germline V gene data show CDR1 as LNHNV and CDR2 as YYDKDF (reference sequence). CDR3 DNA: TGTGCCACCAGCAGAAGGGGCCATCTTAATGAAAAACTGTCTTTT. Translated, it gives CATSRRGHLNEKLSF. Combining the CDR3 with reference TRBV15 and TRBJ1-4 gives the whole variable domain DAMVIQNPRYQVTQFGKPVTLSCSQTLNHNVMYWYQQKSSQAPKLLFHYYDKDFNNEADTPDNFQSRRPNTSFCFLDIRSPGLGDTAMYLCATSRRGHLNEKLSFGSGTQLSVL.

The V call is TRBV5-1, the J call TRBJ2-7; D unresolved. Germline V gene data show CDR1 as SGHRS and CDR2 as YFSETQ. The CDR3 is 12 residues long. The germline V and J ends were trimmed by 0 bases and 6 bases, with 7 bases remaining between them. The chain's CDR3 is CASSLAASEQYF. In nucleotides, the CDR3 is TGCGCCAGCAGCTTGGCAGCCAGCGAGCAGTACTTC.